A single sample gave rise to the 3 T cell receptor beta chains below, sequenced in a study of type 1 regulatory T cells. TCRdb processed the reads anew with MiXCR; each CDR3 protein has one entry. Of approximately 97,000 distinct CDR3 sequences listed, around 30% are singletons. Sequenced: CD4+ T cells, either the whole sample or a sorted fraction (not recorded which). The receptors were gathered from a human donor in good health.

This clonotype was observed a few times. This chain links TRBV12-3 or TRBV12-4 with TRBJ2-3; 8 bases are shared with TRBD1. V shed 5 bases and J 3 bases; nucleotides not matched to a gene: 1. CDR3 length equals 13 residues. CDR3 amino acids: CASSRTGTDTQYF. CDR3 bases: TGTGCCAGCAGTCGGACAGGGACAGATACGCAGTATTTT.

The CDR3 protein is CASSAQGTGKETQYF. The CDR3 DNA follows: TGTGCCAGCAGCGCCCAGGGGACAGGGAAAGAGACCCAGTACTTC. The chain is built from TRBV7-2 and TRBJ2-5; 9 bases fit TRBD1. Germline CDR1 reads SGHTA; CDR2 reads FQGNSA. The CDR3 spans 15 residues. J gave up 3 bases and V 5 bases, and 7 bases lay outside the gene matches.

The chain employs TRBV19 and TRBJ2-7, with 7 bases aligning to TRBD2. The CDR3 length is 14 residues. Germline V gene data show CDR1 as LNHDA and CDR2 as SQIVND (reference sequence). V lost 5 bases to trimming and J lost 2 bases; unmatched junction nucleotides: 6. The CDR3 DNA reads TGTGCCAGTAGTCTTTCCGGGACTACCTACGAGCAGTACTTC. Translation: CASSLSGTTYEQYF.